The sequence of this T cell receptor beta chain was determined in a study of cytotoxic CD8 clonotypes in ibrutinib-treated CLL (dated by TCRdb to 2020 to 2023). Background for the entire study: In this cohort, approximately 15 patients were treatment-naive and ten to eleven were relapsed/refractory, while some 18 had unmutated IGHV. Patients were still on ibrutinib when every remission and progressive disease sample was collected. Responses were partial in approximately 24 patients and complete in 2; after median approximately 69 months follow-up, roughly 14 stayed in remission and approximately twelve progressed. Cryopreserved peripheral blood mononuclear cells were collected before treatment, at response, and at either disease progression or sustained remission. An average of about 260,000 productive templates and 80,000 to 95,000 productive rearrangements was obtained per sample. The response samples were drawn at a median of roughly eleven months into treatment, with a range of about 6 to 36 months. Of the 70 to 90 people in the trial, approximately 26 had longitudinal samples available. General findings and caveats noted by the study authors: Baseline clonality was found to be higher than that of age-matched healthy donors and was strongly correlated with circulating CD8+ T-cell counts. Sustained-remission and progressing patients did not have matched sampling times, and lymph node repertoires were not examined. Clonality rose at ibrutinib response, remained stable during sustained remission, and dropped back toward baseline at progression. Public clonotypes were rare and either shrank or stayed stable during treatment, and the rise in clonality at ibrutinib response reflected expansion of private clonotypes.

Explained via the paper, the time point label denotes: eleven to twelve months on ibrutinib. For TCR beta library preparation, 1.5 to 2.5 micrograms of genomic DNA was extracted from cryopreserved PBMCs. High-throughput TCR beta sequencing was performed on longitudinal blood samples from CLL patients receiving ibrutinib monotherapy. The patients took part in an open-label, single-center phase 2 trial of ibrutinib monotherapy. The CDR3 holds 17 amino acids from the cysteine to the phenylalanine. The entry retains the CDR3 DNA only, 51 bases that are in frame from base 1. Based on the germline V gene, the CDR1 and CDR2 sequences are SGHRS and YFSETQ. Trimmed from V: 3 bases; trimmed from J: 3 bases; junction bases lacking a gene match: 12. Concerning this clone itself: Its cognate antigen has yet to be identified. The input lacks base qualities; no much larger clone sits a single base away.

On a MiSeq, deep resolution sequencing aimed for a depth between 1 in 1 million and 1 in 200,000 T cells, with each clonotype covered 10x on average. The immunoSEQ hsTCRB Kit was used to generate TCR beta libraries. The study's processing was this. Data were analyzed with ImmunoSEQ Data Assistant and ImmunoSEQ Analyzer, with V, D and J genes assigned per IMGT definitions. Clonality, with values ranging from 0 to 1, was calculated as one minus the normalized Shannon entropy of productive rearrangement frequencies. Public clonotype analysis was restricted to overrepresented clonotypes comprising at least 0.05% of each patient's repertoire. About a dozen age-matched healthy donor repertoires from immuneACCESS were used as controls for clonality. The table was pulled from immuneACCESS by TCRdb, which kept in-frame rearrangements only. Such tables lose some clones; where checked, under half of the loss comes from unresolved V genes, and the rest has no known cause. V, J and clone size derive from that table, while D and trimming were established from the DNA sequence. The sample records more than 50,000 clones, approximately 62% of which are singletons. Around 15% of the sample lies in the top ten.

The V gene is TRBV5-1 and the J gene is TRBJ1-3, with 7 central nucleotides matching TRBD1. Source: PBMCs, taken after 12 months of ibrutinib treatment. This receptor was taken from a human donor with chronic lymphocytic leukemia. CDR3 reads: CASSSTLQGYGGNTIYF. The nucleotide sequence is TGCGCCAGCAGCTCAACCCTACAGGGGTATGGTGGAAACACCATATATTTT.